The 9 T cell receptor beta chains below all came from one sample that was sequenced in a study of monozygotic twins with inflammatory bowel disease. TCRdb re-called the 5' RACE reads; every CDR3 protein appears as one record, without DNA. In total, the table holds 350,000 to 400,000 distinct CDR3 sequences. Sequenced material: blood. These receptors were obtained from a human donor with ulcerative colitis or Crohn's disease, or a healthy co-twin of an affected twin (not recorded which).

The chain links TRBV11-2 to TRBJ1-1. Germline values: CDR1 SGHAT, CDR2 FQNNGV. This CDR3 has 14 amino acids. The CDR3 protein is CASKRSDVTTEAFF.

The chain has TRBV12-3 or TRBV12-4 and TRBJ2-3; TCRdb selects TRBD2, and the lack of DNA leaves this call unchecked. This CDR3 region has 15 residues. The CDR3 spells CASSPRTSDTDTQYF.

J is TRBJ2-4 and V is TRBV4-3; TCRdb's D call, TRBD1, is unchecked because there is no DNA. Germline CDR1 is LGHNA and CDR2 is YSLEER. This CDR3 is 17 amino acids long. CDR3 protein: CASSQDQGGGFKNIQYF.

The V gene is TRBV6-6, the J gene TRBJ1-4. The length of the CDR3 is 11 residues. Per the germline V gene, CDR1 is MNHNY and CDR2 is SVGAGI (reference sequence). The CDR3 region is CASASGEKLFF.

The genes are TRBV7-2 and TRBJ1-5; the D call of TRBD1 rests on TCRdb alone, since no DNA is present to check it. Germline V gene data show CDR1 as SGHTA and CDR2 as FQGNSA. This CDR3 spans 16 amino acids. The CDR3: CASSLPQGAVNQPQHF.

The CDR3 region is CASSQGAGGGLAYEQYF. The chain carries TRBV4-3 and TRBJ2-7; checking the TCRdb D call of TRBD1 is not possible without DNA. This CDR3 has 17 residues. Germline V gene lookup returns CDR1 LGHNA and CDR2 YSLEER.

The chain uses TRBV3-1 and TRBJ1-1; TCRdb designates TRBD1, a call that cannot be tested without DNA. CDR3 length equals 16 residues. Germline assignment: CDR1 LGHDT and CDR2 YNNKEL (reference sequence). The CDR3 sequence: CASSTRDRGIYTEAFF. Full variable domain (remainder filled in from reference TRBV3-1 and TRBJ1-1): DTAVSQTPKYLVTQMGNDKSIKCEQNLGHDTMYWYKQDSKKFLKIMFSYNNKELIINETVPNRFSPKSPDKAHLNLHINSLELGDSAVYFCASSTRDRGIYTEAFFGQGTRLTVV.

V is TRBV7-8 and J is TRBJ1-5. CDR3 length: 16 amino acids. Germline loops: CDR1 SGHVS, CDR2 FQNEAQ. CDR3 region: CASSFAGRLENQPQHF. Full variable domain (missing parts from reference TRBV7-8 and TRBJ1-5): GAGVSQSPRYKVAKRGQDVALRCDPISGHVSLFWYQQALGQGPEFLTYFQNEAQLDKSGLPSDRFFAERPEGSVSTLKIQRTQQEDSAVYLCASSFAGRLENQPQHFGDGTRLSIL.

The rearrangement links TRBV7-3 to TRBJ2-1; the D call from TCRdb, TRBD1, cannot be confirmed without DNA. CDR1 and CDR2 (germline): SGHTA, FQGTGA. This CDR3 is 14 amino acids long. Here the CDR3 reads CASSLIPRGNEQFF.